This TCR beta chain was sequenced for a study of beta chain features in type 1 diabetes. This clone was observed a handful of times. Its target is unknown. A junction boundary mismatches the germline segment, possibly from a read error. Germline loops: CDR1 SGHTA, CDR2 FQGTGA. The CDR3 covers 13 residues. Reverse transcription of all isolated RNA meant that expressed TCRB transcripts were sequenced. Libraries were prepared by immunoSEQ multiplex PCR; TCRdb keeps only in-frame clonotypes and omits some of them. In the table there are roughly 280,000 clones, 20% to 25% of which are singletons. General observations from the study: Over-representation of high TCR-expressing cells was a possible consequence of cDNA sequencing. Among all four CD4+ subsets, Type 1 diabetes patients had TCRB CDR3s that were moderately but significantly shorter.

V usage is TRBV7-3 and J usage is TRBJ2-7, with D possibly being TRBD1 or TRBD2 (5 bases each). This TCR was sampled from a woman aged 25-40 years with type 1 diabetes. The sequenced sample consisted of naive CD4+ T cells from blood. The CDR3 protein is CASNLTGGYEQYF. CDR3 sequence (DNA): TGTGCCAGCAACTTAACAGGAGGCTACGAGCAGTACTTC.